Given below is one T cell receptor beta chain in context. This record belongs to a study of T cell changes during pregnancy in multiple sclerosis. CDR3 length: 14 amino acids. V lost 9 bases and J lost 5, with 20 bases in between. Per the germline V gene, CDR1 is SGHTS and CDR2 is YDEGEE. Generated by immunoSEQ multiplex PCR, the TCRdb table keeps only in-frame clones and is missing some. The sample lists tens of thousands of clones, over 85% occurring once. V and J are TRBV5-8 and TRBJ2-5; possible D gene TRBD2, 5 bases. This TCR derives from a female donor with multiple sclerosis, enrolled in a pregnancy study. The source material was CD4+ T cells from peripheral blood mononuclear cells, sampled before pregnancy. The CDR3 spells CATGIGWSRETQYF. In nucleotides, the CDR3 is TGTGCCACCGGGATTGGATGGTCAAGGGAGACCCAGTACTTC.